A selection of T cell receptor beta chains follows, all from one sample in a study of blood T cell repertoires in COVID-19. Measured with immunoSEQ multiplex PCR; TCRdb has only the in-frame clones, and not every one. In the table there are about 76,000 clones, around 85% of which are singletons. The material sequenced was peripheral blood. The receptor set was obtained from a man aged 30-40 years with acute or convalescent COVID-19. CDR3s include the opening cysteine and the closing phenylalanine or tryptophan. The order of the fields is V gene, CDR3 length, D gene, J gene, clone size, CDR3 protein, CDR3 DNA. D genes are given only for firm matches. A row's size may be missing; if present it is once, few, many or a size class.

TRBV10-3,17,TRBD2,TRBJ2-3,-,CAIPIRDSGRATDTQYF,TGTGCCATCCCCATAAGAGATAGCGGGAGGGCCACAGATACGCAGTATTTT
TRBV7-3,14,-,TRBJ2-3,-,CASSPYSELGTQYF,TGTGCCAGCAGCCCCTACAGTGAATTGGGTACGCAGTATTTT
TRBV28,12,-,TRBJ1-3,few,CASSLQGNTIYF,TGTGCCAGCAGTTTACAGGGAAACACCATATATTTT
TRBV24-1,17,TRBD1,TRBJ2-1,-,CATSESIRTGSGWVQFF,TGTGCCACCAGTGAATCTATACGGACAGGCTCGGGCTGGGTGCAGTTCTTC
TRBV6-5,13,-,TRBJ2-5,-,CASSREKGETQYF,TGTGCCAGCTCACGGGAGAAGGGAGAGACCCAGTACTTC
TRBV9,16,TRBD1,TRBJ2-3,-,CASSASTGVGTDTQYF,TGTGCCAGCAGCGCATCTACAGGGGTGGGCACAGATACGCAGTATTTT
TRBV7-2,15,-,TRBJ1-3,-,CASSPRGPSGNTIYF,TGTGCCAGCAGCCCTCGTGGCCCCTCTGGAAACACCATATATTTT
TRBV5-1,11,-,TRBJ2-7,-,CASSLAGEQYF,TGCGCCAGCAGCTTGGCGGGCGAGCAGTACTTC
TRBV5-5,19,-,TRBJ2-7,-,CASSLEETGLVRLGYEQYF,TGTGCCAGCAGCTTGGAGGAGACAGGACTGGTTCGGTTAGGCTACGAGCAGTACTTC
TRBV4-1,15,TRBD1,TRBJ2-7,once,CASSQDQGASREQYF,TGCGCCAGCAGCCAAGATCAGGGGGCGTCCCGCGAGCAGTACTTC
TRBV28,15,TRBD1,TRBJ1-5,-,CASTEDRDSNQPQHF,TGTGCCAGCACCGAAGACAGGGATAGCAATCAGCCCCAGCATTTT
TRBV7-9,15,-,TRBJ1-6,-,CASSFPPPGDSPLHF,TGTGCCAGCAGCTTCCCTCCCCCGGGAGATTCACCCCTCCACTTT
TRBV19,17,TRBD2,TRBJ2-1,-,CASSPKRTSGSIDEQFF,TGTGCCAGTAGTCCTAAGCGGACTAGCGGGAGTATAGATGAGCAGTTCTTC
TRBV28,16,-,TRBJ2-1,-,CASSFYRATSYNEQFF,TGTGCCAGCAGTTTTTACAGAGCAACATCCTACAATGAGCAGTTCTTC